What follows describes a single T cell receptor (beta chain). The data derive from a study of blood T cell repertoires in COVID-19. Study context: PBMCs, B-cell-depleted T cells, or T cells provided the cDNA or gDNA that made up the material.

Original processing notes: Counts of nucleated cells, estimated from reference gene primer amplification, were obtained. Using immunoSEQ multiplex PCR, the repertoire was profiled, and TCRdb retains in-frame clones only, with some absent. The DNA was the basis for D and trimming; V, J and clone size are from that table. The sample consists of some 65,000 clones, 90% to 95% of them appearing once. The CDR3 is made up of 11 amino acids. Germline CDR1 reads PRHDT; CDR2 reads FYEKMQ (reference sequence). V was clipped by 8 bases and J by 6 bases; unmatched bases: 2. The sequencing input was peripheral blood. This receptor was identified in a man in his sixties or seventies with active COVID-19. V and J are TRBV13 and TRBJ2-5, with 8 bases identical to TRBD2. CDR3 sequence reads: CASGLAKTQYF. The CDR3 DNA is TGTGCCAGCGGACTAGCTAAGACCCAGTACTTC.